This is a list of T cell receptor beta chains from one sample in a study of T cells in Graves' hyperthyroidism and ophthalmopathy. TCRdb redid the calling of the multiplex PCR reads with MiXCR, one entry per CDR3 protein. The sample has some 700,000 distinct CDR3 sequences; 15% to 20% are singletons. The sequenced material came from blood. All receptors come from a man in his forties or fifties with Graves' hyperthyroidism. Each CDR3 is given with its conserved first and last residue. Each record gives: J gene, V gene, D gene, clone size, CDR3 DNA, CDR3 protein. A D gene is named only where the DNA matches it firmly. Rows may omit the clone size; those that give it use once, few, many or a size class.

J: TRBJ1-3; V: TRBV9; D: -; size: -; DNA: TGTGCCAGCAGCGCCGGTCTCCACTCTGGAAACACCATATATTTT; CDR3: CASSAGLHSGNTIYF
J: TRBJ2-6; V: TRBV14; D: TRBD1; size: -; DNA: TGTGCCAGCAGCCAAGTCCCCCGGACAGGCTCTGGGGCCAACGTCCTGACTTTC; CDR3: CASSQVPRTGSGANVLTF
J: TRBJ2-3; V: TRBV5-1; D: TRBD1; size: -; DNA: TGCGCCAGCAGCGCAGGGGGATCAGATACGCAGTATTTT; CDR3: CASSAGGSDTQYF
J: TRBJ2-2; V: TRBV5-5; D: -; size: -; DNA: TGTGCCAGCAGCTTTAGCTGGTCCACCGGGGAGCTGTTTTTT; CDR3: CASSFSWSTGELFF
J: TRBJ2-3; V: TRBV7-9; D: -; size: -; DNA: TGTGCCAGCAGCTTAGGTCTAGCCCCAGATACGCAGTATTTT; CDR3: CASSLGLAPDTQYF
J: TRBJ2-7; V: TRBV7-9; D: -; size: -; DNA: TGTGCCAGCAGCTTTTTTGGGGGAGACTACGAGCAGTACTTC; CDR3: CASSFFGGDYEQYF
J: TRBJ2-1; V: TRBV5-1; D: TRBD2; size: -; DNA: TGCGCCAACAGCTTCGAGCGGGAGGCTAGTGAGCAGTTCTTC; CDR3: CANSFEREASEQFF
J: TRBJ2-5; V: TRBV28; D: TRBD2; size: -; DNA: TGTGCCAGCAGTCGTAGCGGGAGAGGTAAAGAGACCCAGTACTTC; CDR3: CASSRSGRGKETQYF
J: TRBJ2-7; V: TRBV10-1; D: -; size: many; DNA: TGCGCCAGCAGTCAGGGATCGGACGAGCAGTACTTC; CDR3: CASSQGSDEQYF
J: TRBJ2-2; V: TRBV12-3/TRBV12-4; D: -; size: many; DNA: TGTGCCAGCACCCTAGGCACTAGGACCACCGGGGAGCTGTTTTTT; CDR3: CASTLGTRTTGELFF
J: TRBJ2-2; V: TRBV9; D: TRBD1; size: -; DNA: TGTGCCAGCAGCGAGCCCCAGGGGGCGGACACCGGGGAGCTGTTTTTT; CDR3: CASSEPQGADTGELFF
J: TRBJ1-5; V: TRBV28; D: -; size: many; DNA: TGTGCCAGCAGTTTATTCGACGGAAATCAGCCCCAGCATTTT; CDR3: CASSLFDGNQPQHF
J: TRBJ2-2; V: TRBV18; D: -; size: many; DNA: TGTGCCAGCTCACCACCAACTTACACCGGGGAGCTGTTTTTT; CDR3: CASSPPTYTGELFF
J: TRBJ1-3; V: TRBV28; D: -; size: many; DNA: TGTGCCAGCACCCTGGGCGGGAGCTCTGGAAACACCATATATTTT; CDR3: CASTLGGSSGNTIYF
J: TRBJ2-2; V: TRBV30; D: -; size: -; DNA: TGTGCCTGGAGTGTGGGACAAAGGAGGGGAATGTTTTTT; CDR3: CAWSVGQRRGMFF
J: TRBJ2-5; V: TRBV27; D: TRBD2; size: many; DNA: TGTGCCAGCAGTCTAATCGGACTAGCGGGAGAAGGGGCAGAGACCCAGTACTTC; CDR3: CASSLIGLAGEGAETQYF
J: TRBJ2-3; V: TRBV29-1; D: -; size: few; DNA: TGCAGCGTTGAAGACCCCTTGAGAAATACGCAGTATTTT; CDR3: CSVEDPLRNTQYF
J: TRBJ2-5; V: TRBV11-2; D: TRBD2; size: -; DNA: TGCGCCAGCAGCCCCGAGGCGGGGGGAGGGGAGACCCAGTACTTC; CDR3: CASSPEAGGGETQYF
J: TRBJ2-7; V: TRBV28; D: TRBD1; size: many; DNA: TGTGCCAGCAGTACCTCCGGGACAGGGGGGTCCGAGCAGTACTTC; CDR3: CASSTSGTGGSEQYF
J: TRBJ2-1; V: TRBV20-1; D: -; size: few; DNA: TGCAGTGCTAGAGCGGCTACTAGGGGGTCCTACAATGAGCAGTTCTTC; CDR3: CSARAATRGSYNEQFF
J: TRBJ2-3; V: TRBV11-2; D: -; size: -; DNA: TGTCCCAGCAGCTTAGGGCCCACGGCCCTTAGCACAGCTACGCAGTATTTT; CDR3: CPSSLGPTALSTATQYF
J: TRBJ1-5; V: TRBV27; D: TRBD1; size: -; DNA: TGTGCCAGCAGTCCAATTCAGGGGGCTTGGAACAATCAGCCCCAGCATTTT; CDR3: CASSPIQGAWNNQPQHF
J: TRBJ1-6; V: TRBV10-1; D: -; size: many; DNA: TGCGCCAGCAACCGGGACATCGGTTCACCCCTCCACTTT; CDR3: CASNRDIGSPLHF
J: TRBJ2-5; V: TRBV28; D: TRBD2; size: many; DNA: TGTGCCAGCAGTTTCGATGGGGGAGGGCCGGTAGAGACCCAGTACTTC; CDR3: CASSFDGGGPVETQYF